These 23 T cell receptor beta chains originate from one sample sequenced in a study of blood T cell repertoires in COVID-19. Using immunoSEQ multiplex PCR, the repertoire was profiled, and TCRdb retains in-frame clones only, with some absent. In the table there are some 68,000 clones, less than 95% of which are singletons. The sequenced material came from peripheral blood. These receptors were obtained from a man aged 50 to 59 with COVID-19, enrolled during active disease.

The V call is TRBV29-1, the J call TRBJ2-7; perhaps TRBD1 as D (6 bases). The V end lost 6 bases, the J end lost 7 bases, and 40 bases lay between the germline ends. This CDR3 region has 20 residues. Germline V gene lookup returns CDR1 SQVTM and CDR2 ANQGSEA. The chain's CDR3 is CSVSTPSRETGVPPTPEQYF. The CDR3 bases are TGCAGCGTGTCGACTCCGAGCCGTGAGACAGGAGTCCCTCCTACCCCGGAGCAGTACTTC.

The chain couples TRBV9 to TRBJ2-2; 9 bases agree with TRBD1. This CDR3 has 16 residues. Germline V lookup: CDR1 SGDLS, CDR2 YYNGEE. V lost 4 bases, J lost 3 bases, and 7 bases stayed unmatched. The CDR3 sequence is CASSPPGQGDTGELFF. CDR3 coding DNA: TGTGCCAGCAGCCCTCCGGGACAGGGAGACACCGGGGAGCTGTTTTTT. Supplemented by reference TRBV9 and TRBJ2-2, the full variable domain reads DSGVTQTPKHLITATGQRVTLRCSPRSGDLSVYWYQQSLDQGLQFLIQYYNGEERAKGNILERFSAQQFPDLHSELNLSSLELGDSALYFCASSPPGQGDTGELFFGEGSRLTVL.

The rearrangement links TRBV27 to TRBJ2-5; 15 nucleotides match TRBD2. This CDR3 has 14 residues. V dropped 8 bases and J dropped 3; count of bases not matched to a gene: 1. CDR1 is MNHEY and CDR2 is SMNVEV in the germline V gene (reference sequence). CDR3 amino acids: CASWTSGREETQYF. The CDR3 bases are TGTGCCAGCTGGACTAGCGGGAGGGAAGAGACCCAGTACTTC.

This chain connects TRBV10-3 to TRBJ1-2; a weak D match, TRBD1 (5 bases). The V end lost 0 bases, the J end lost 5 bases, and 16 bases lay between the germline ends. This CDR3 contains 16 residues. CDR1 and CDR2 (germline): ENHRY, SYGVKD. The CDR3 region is CAISESEWNRRYGYTF. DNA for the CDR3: TGTGCCATCAGTGAGTCTGAGTGGAACAGGCGTTATGGCTACACCTTC.

For the CDR3, the DNA is TGTGCCAGCAGCTCCATCAGGGGGCGTAGGTACGAGCAGTACTTC. Amino acids: CASSSIRGRRYEQYF. This chain joins TRBV11-2 and TRBJ2-7, with 8 bases aligning to TRBD1. With V trimmed by 4 bases and J by 4 bases, 9 bases remained unmatched. This CDR3 is 15 amino acids long. Germline values: CDR1 SGHAT, CDR2 FQNNGV. Filled out from reference TRBV11-2 and TRBJ2-7, the complete variable domain reads EAGVAQSPRYKIIEKRQSVAFWCNPISGHATLYWYQQILGQGPKLLIQFQNNGVVDDSQLPKDRFSAERLKGVDSTLKIQPAKLEDSAVYLCASSSIRGRRYEQYFGPGTRLTVT.

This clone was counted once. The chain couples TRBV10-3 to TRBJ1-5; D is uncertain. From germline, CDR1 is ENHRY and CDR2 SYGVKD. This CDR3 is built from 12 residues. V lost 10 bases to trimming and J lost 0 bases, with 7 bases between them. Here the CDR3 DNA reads TGTGCCAGCGGGGTTAGCAATCAGCCCCAGCATTTT. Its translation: CASGVSNQPQHF.

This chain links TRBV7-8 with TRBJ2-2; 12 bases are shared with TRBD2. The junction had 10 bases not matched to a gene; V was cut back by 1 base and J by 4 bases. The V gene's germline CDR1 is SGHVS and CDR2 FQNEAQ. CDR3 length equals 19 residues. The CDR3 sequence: CASSLGLAGAVTSTGELFF. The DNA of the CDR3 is TGTGCCAGCAGCTTAGGACTAGCGGGAGCGGTGACGAGCACCGGGGAGCTGTTTTTT. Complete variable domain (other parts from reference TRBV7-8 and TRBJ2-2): GAGVSQSPRYKVAKRGQDVALRCDPISGHVSLFWYQQALGQGPEFLTYFQNEAQLDKSGLPSDRFFAERPEGSVSTLKIQRTQQEDSAVYLCASSLGLAGAVTSTGELFFGEGSRLTVL.

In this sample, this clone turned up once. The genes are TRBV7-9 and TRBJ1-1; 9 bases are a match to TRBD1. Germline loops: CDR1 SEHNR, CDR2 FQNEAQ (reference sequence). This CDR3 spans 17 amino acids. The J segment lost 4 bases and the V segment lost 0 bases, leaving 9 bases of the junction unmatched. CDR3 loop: CASSLAFGQGIGTEAFF. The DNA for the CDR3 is TGTGCCAGCAGCTTAGCATTCGGACAGGGGATTGGCACTGAAGCTTTCTTT.

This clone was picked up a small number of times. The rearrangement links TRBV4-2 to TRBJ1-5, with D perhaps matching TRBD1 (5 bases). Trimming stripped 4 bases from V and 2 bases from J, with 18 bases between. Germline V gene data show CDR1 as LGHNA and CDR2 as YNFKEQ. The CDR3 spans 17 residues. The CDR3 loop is CASSPRGHPDGNQPQHF. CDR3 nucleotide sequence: TGTGCCAGCAGCCCACGCGGACACCCGGACGGCAATCAGCCCCAGCATTTT.

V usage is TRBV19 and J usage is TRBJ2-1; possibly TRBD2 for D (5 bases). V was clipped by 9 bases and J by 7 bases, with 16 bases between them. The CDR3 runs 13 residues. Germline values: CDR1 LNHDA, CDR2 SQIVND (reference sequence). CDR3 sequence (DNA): TGTGCCAGCCGTGGGGAGTACGGGAATGAGCAGTTCTTC. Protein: CASRGEYGNEQFF.

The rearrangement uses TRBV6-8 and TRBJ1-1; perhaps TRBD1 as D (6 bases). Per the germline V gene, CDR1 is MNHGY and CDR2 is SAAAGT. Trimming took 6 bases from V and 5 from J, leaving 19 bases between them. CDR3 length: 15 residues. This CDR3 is CASRPPQGRGTEAFF. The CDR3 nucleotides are TGTGCCAGCAGACCGCCACAGGGAAGGGGAACTGAAGCTTTCTTT.

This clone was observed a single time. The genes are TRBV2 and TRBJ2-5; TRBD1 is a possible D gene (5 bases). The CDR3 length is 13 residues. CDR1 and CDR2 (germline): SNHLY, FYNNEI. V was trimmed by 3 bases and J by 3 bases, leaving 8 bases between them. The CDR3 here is CASSDAGKETQYF. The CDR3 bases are TGTGCCAGCAGTGACGCAGGGAAAGAGACCCAGTACTTC.

CDR3 loop: CASSYLVNEQFF. As DNA, the CDR3 is TGTGCCAGCAGTTACCTTGTTAATGAGCAGTTCTTC. This chain uses TRBV6-6 with TRBJ2-1; D gene uncertain. The CDR3 consists of 12 residues. Germline assignment: CDR1 MNHNY and CDR2 SVGAGI (reference sequence). Trimming left V 2 bases short and J 7 bases short, with 6 bases between.

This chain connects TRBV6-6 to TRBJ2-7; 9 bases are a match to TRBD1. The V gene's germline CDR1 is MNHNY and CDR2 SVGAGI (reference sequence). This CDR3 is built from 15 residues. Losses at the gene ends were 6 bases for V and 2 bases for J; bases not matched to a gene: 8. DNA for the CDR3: TGTGCCAGCAGAACATCCGGGACAGGGCCCTACGAGCAGTACTTC. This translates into CASRTSGTGPYEQYF.

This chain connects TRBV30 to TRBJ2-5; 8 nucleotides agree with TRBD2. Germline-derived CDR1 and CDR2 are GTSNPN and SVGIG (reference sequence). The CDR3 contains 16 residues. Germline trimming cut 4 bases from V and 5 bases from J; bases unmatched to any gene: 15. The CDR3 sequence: CAWTPPGTRGGETQYF. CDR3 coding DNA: TGTGCCTGGACTCCCCCGGGGACCCGCGGGGGGGAGACCCAGTACTTC.

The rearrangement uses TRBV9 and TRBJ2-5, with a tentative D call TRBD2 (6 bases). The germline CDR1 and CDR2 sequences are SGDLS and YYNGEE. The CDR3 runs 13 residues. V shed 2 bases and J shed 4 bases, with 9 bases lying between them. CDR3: CASSVRDSETQYF. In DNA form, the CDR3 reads TGTGCCAGCAGCGTCCGGGACTCAGAGACCCAGTACTTC.

CDR3: CSAQDSFQYF. As DNA, the CDR3 is TGCAGTGCCCAGGACTCCTTCCAGTACTTC. This chain uses TRBV20-1 with TRBJ2-7; TRBD2 might be the D (5 bases). Germline assignment: CDR1 DFQATT and CDR2 SNEGSKA (reference sequence). The CDR3 spans 10 residues. The V end was cut by 6 bases, the J end by 10 bases, with 13 bases between.

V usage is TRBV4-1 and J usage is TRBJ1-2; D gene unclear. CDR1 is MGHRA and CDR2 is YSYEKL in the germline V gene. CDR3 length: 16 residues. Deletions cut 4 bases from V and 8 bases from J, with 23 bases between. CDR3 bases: TGCGCCAGCAGCCTCCTAATGGGCTGGAGGGAAGGAGGCTACACCTTC. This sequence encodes CASSLLMGWREGGYTF.

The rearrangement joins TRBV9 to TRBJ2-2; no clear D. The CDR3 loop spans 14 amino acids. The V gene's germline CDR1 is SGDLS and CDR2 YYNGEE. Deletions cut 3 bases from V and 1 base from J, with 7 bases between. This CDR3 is CASSDRLNTGELFF. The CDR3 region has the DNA TGTGCCAGCAGCGACCGACTGAACACCGGGGAGCTGTTTTTT.

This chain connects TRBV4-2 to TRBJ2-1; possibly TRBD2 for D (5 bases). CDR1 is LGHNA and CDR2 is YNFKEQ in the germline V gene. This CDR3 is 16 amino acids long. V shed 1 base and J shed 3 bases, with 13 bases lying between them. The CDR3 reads CASSQGNGGYYNEQFF. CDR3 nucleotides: TGTGCCAGCAGCCAAGGAAACGGCGGGTACTACAATGAGCAGTTCTTC.

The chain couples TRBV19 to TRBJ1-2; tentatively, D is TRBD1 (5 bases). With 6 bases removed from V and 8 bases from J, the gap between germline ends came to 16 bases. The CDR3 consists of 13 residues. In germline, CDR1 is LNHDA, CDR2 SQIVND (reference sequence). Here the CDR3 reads CASRRRDFGGYTF. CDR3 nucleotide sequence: TGTGCCAGTAGGCGCCGGGACTTCGGCGGCTACACCTTC. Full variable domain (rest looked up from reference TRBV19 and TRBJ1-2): DGGITQSPKYLFRKEGQNVTLSCEQNLNHDAMYWYRQDPGQGLRLIYYSQIVNDFQKGDIAEGYSVSREKKESFPLTVTSAQKNPTAFYLCASRRRDFGGYTFGSGTRLTVV.

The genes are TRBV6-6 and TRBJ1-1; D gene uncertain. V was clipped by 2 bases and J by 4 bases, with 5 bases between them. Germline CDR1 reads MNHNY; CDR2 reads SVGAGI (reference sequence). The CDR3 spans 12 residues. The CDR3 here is CASSYAFTEAFF. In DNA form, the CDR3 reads TGTGCCAGCAGTTACGCGTTCACTGAAGCTTTCTTT.

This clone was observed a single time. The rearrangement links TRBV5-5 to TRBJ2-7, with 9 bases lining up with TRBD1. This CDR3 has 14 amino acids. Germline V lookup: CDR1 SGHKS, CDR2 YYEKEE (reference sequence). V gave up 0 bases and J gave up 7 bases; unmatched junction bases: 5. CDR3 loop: CASSLGQGGEEQYF. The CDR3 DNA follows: TGTGCCAGCAGCTTGGGACAGGGGGGTGAGGAGCAGTACTTC.